This paragraph reports one T cell receptor (beta chain). Sequencing was performed with immunoSEQ multiplex PCR; in TCRdb, only in-frame clones are kept and a portion is missing. In the table there are 46,000 or so clones, about 85% of which are singletons. Deletions cut 5 bases from V and 2 bases from J, with 24 bases between. The V gene's germline CDR1 is PRHDT and CDR2 FYEKMQ (reference sequence). This CDR3 has 19 amino acids. This record belongs to a study of PD-L1 blockade in urothelial cancer. Whole-study context: Atezolizumab (1,200 mg intravenously every 3 weeks) began in the mid-2010s for patients. Once treatment had started, blood was analyzed at 3 weeks (second dose) and again at 6 weeks. Most patients, about 85% of the 29, were males with bladder-origin cancer.

The sequence was obtained from a man in his 60s with urothelial cancer. V and J are TRBV13 and TRBJ1-4; D may be TRBD1 (6 bases). The material was PBMCs, obtained around atezolizumab (anti-PD-L1) treatment. The CDR3 nucleotides are TGTGCCAGCAGCCTCACAATGGGAGCAGGGGAGGGTACTAATGAAAAACTGTTTTTT. Translating gives CASSLTMGAGEGTNEKLFF. Looking up the rest from reference TRBV13 and TRBJ1-4 gives the full variable domain: AAGVIQSPRHLIKEKRETATLKCYPIPRHDTVYWYQQGPGQDPQFLISFYEKMQSDKGSIPDRFSAQQFSDYHSELNMSSLELGDSALYFCASSLTMGAGEGTNEKLFFGSGTQLSVL.